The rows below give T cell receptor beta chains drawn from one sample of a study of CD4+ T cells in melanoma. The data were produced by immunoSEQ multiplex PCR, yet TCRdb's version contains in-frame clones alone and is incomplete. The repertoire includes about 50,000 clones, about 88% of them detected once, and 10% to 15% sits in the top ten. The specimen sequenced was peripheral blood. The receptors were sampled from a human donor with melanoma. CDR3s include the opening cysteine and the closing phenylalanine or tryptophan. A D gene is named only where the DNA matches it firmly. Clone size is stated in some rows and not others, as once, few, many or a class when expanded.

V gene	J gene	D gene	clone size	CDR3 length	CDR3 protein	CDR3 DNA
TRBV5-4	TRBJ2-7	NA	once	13	CASSSTDLVGQYF	TGTGCCAGCAGCTCCACGGACTTGGTCGGGCAGTACTTC
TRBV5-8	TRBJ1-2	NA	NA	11	CASSRNYGYTF	TGTGCCAGCAGCCGAAACTATGGCTACACCTTC
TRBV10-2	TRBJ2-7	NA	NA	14	CASSLQALTYEQYF	TGCGCCAGCAGTCTTCAGGCACTAACCTACGAGCAGTACTTC
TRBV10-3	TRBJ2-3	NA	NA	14	CAISDRDTTDTQYF	TGTGCCATCAGTGACAGGGACACCACAGATACGCAGTATTTT
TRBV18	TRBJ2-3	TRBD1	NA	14	CASSRDRGADTQYF	TGTGCCAGCAGCCGGGACAGGGGAGCAGATACGCAGTATTTT
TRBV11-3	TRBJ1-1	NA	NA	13	CASGLNQNTEAFF	TGTGCCAGCGGACTAAACCAGAACACTGAAGCTTTCTTT
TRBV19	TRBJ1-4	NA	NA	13	CASSIGWKEKLFF	TGTGCCAGTAGTATCGGCTGGAAAGAAAAACTGTTTTTT
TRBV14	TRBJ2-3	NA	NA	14	CASSTDRITDTQYF	TGTGCCAGCAGCACGGACAGAATCACAGATACGCAGTATTTT
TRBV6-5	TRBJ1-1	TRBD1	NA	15	CASSPDRGRGTEAFF	TGTGCCAGCAGTCCTGACAGGGGTAGGGGCACTGAAGCTTTCTTT
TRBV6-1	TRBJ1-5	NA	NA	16	CASSEALRGQGQPQHF	TGTGCCAGCAGTGAAGCGCTTCGGGGGCAGGGTCAGCCCCAGCATTTT
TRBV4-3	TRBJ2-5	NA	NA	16	CASSAAWASTQETQYF	TGCGCCAGCAGCGCCGCCTGGGCTTCTACCCAAGAGACCCAGTACTTC
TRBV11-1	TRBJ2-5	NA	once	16	CASRRFTGTYQETQYF	TGTGCCAGCAGGCGATTTACCGGGACATACCAAGAGACCCAGTACTTC
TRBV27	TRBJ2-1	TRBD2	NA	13	CASSWLAGNEQFF	TGTGCCAGCAGTTGGCTAGCGGGGAATGAGCAGTTCTTC
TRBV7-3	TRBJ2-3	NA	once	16	CASSLFGATSTDTQYF	TGTGCCAGCAGCTTATTTGGGGCGACCAGCACAGATACGCAGTATTTT
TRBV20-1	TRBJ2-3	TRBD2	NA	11	CSAYRLAAQYF	TGCAGTGCTTACAGACTAGCTGCGCAGTATTTT
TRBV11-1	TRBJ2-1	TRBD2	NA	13	CASSSGTRNEQFF	TGTGCCAGCAGCTCCGGGACTAGAAATGAGCAGTTCTTC
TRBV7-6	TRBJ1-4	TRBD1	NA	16	CASSLEGARVNEKLFF	TGTGCCAGCAGCCTCGAGGGGGCTAGAGTGAATGAAAAACTGTTTTTT
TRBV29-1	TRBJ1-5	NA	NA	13	CSALSGVGQPQHF	TGCAGCGCTCTCAGTGGGGTGGGTCAGCCCCAGCATTTT
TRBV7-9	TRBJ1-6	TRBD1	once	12	CASGTENSPLHF	TGTGCCAGCGGGACAGAGAATTCACCCCTCCACTTT
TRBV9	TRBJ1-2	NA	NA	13	CASSGSWDLGYTF	TGTGCCAGCAGTGGCAGTTGGGACTTGGGCTACACCTTC
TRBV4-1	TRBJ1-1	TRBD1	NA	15	CASSQVTGASTEAFF	TGCGCCAGCAGCCAAGTGACAGGGGCCAGCACTGAAGCTTTCTTT
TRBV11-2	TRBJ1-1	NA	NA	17	CASSFLPPDRTNTEAFF	TGTGCCAGCAGCTTCCTCCCCCCAGACAGGACGAACACTGAAGCTTTCTTT
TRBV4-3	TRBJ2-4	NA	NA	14	CASSAGQWKNIQYF	TGCGCCAGCAGCGCAGGACAGTGGAAAAACATTCAGTACTTC
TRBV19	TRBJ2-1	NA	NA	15	CASSIQARGHHEQFF	TGTGCCAGTAGTATACAGGCGAGGGGACACCATGAGCAGTTCTTC
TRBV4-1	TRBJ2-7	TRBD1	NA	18	CASSQKEAPGTGWSEQYF	TGCGCCAGCAGCCAAAAAGAGGCCCCCGGGACAGGGTGGTCCGAGCAGTACTTC
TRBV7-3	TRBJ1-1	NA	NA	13	CASSFTLNTEAFF	TGTGCCAGCAGCTTTACCCTGAACACTGAAGCTTTCTTT
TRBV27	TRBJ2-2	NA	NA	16	CASSLMGGRVTGELFF	TGTGCCAGCAGTTTAATGGGGGGCCGGGTCACCGGGGAGCTGTTTTTT
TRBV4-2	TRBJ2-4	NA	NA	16	CASSQSAAQALNIQYF	TGTGCCAGCAGCCAAAGCGCGGCCCAGGCCCTGAACATTCAGTACTTC
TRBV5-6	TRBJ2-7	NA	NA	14	CASSRPTDPYEQYF	TGTGCCAGCAGCCGCCCGACAGATCCCTACGAGCAGTACTTC
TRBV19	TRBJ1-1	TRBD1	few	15	CASSPAGRGLTEAFF	TGTGCCAGTAGTCCCGCGGGCAGGGGGCTCACTGAAGCTTTCTTT
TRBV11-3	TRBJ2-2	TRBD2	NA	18	CASSQGLAGGSNTGELFF	TGTGCCAGCAGCCAGGGACTAGCGGGGGGGTCGAACACCGGGGAGCTGTTTTTT
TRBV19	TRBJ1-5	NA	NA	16	CASSPTGGDSSQPQHF	TGTGCCAGTAGCCCGACCGGGGGCGATTCTAGTCAGCCCCAGCATTTT
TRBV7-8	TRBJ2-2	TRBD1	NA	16	CASSPPGTGASGELFF	TGTGCCAGCAGCCCCCCCGGGACAGGGGCGTCCGGGGAGCTGTTTTTT
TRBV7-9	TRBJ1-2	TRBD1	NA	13	CASSLGNRGGYTF	TGTGCCAGCAGCTTAGGAAACAGGGGCGGCTACACCTTC
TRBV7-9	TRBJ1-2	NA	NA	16	CASSLVSSTGVRGYTF	TGTGCCAGCAGCTTAGTGAGCTCGACAGGAGTTCGTGGCTACACCTTC
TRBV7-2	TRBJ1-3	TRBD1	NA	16	CASSRRDRPSGNTIYF	TGTGCCAGCAGCCGCCGGGACAGGCCTTCTGGAAACACCATATATTTT
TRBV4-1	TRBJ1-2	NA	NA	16	CASSPRGGEGPYGYTF	TGCGCCAGCAGCCCCAGAGGGGGAGAGGGACCCTATGGCTACACCTTC
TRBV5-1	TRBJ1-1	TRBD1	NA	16	CASSPVYRGHNTEAFF	TGCGCCAGCAGCCCGGTCTACAGGGGGCATAACACTGAAGCTTTCTTT
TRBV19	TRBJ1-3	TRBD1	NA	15	CASSRGQGDGNTIYF	TGTGCCAGTAGTCGCGGACAGGGAGACGGAAACACCATATATTTT
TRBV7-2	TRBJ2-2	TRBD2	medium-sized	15	CASSLRVAGTGELFF	TGTGCCAGCAGCTTACGCGTAGCGGGGACCGGGGAGCTGTTTTTT
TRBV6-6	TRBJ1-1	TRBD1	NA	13	CASSQTGGTEAFF	TGTGCCAGCAGTCAAACAGGGGGCACTGAAGCTTTCTTT
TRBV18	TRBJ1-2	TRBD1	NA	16	CASSVLGQAANYGYTF	TGTGCCAGCTCAGTCTTAGGACAGGCAGCTAACTATGGCTACACCTTC
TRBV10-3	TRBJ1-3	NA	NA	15	CAISVNTILGNTIYF	TGTGCCATCAGTGTCAACACTATTTTGGGAAACACCATATATTTT
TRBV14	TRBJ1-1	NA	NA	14	CASSLTGGNTEAFF	TGTGCCAGCAGCCTAACCGGCGGGAACACTGAAGCTTTCTTT
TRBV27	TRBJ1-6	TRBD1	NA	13	CASRGQGYSPLHF	TGTGCCAGCAGAGGACAGGGATATTCACCCCTCCACTTT
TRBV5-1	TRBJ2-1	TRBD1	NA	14	CASSPGGSSNEQFF	TGCGCCAGCAGCCCAGGGGGTAGCTCAAATGAGCAGTTCTTC
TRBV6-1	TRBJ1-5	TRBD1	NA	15	CASSEWTGRHQPQHF	TGTGCCAGCAGTGAATGGACAGGGAGGCATCAGCCCCAGCATTTT
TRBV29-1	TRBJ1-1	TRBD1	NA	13	CSVGQGGNTEAFF	TGCAGCGTTGGACAGGGTGGGAACACTGAAGCTTTCTTT
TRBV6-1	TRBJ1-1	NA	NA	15	CASSERVGGRTEAFF	TGTGCCAGCAGTGAAAGGGTCGGGGGGCGTACTGAAGCTTTCTTT
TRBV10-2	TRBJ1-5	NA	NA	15	CASSEATGDYQPQHF	TGCGCCAGCAGTGAGGCTACCGGGGACTATCAGCCCCAGCATTTT
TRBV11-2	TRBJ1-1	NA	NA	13	CASSSGLNTEAFF	TGTGCCAGCAGCTCAGGGCTGAACACTGAAGCTTTCTTT
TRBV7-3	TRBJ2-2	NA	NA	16	CASSLTGRGVAGELFF	TGTGCCAGCAGCTTAACCGGCAGGGGAGTAGCCGGGGAGCTGTTTTTT
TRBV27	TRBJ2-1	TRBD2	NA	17	CASSPTSGGISYNEQFF	TGTGCCAGCAGTCCTACTAGCGGGGGGATCTCCTACAATGAGCAGTTCTTC
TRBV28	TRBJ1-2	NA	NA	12	CASDSSNYGYTF	TGTGCCAGCGACAGTTCTAACTATGGCTACACCTTC
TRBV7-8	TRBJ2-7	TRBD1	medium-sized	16	CASSSGQGARGYEQYF	TGTGCCAGCAGCTCCGGACAGGGGGCGCGTGGGTACGAGCAGTACTTC
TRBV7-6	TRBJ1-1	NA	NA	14	CASSLDRVNTEAFF	TGTGCCAGCAGCTTAGACAGGGTAAACACTGAAGCTTTCTTT
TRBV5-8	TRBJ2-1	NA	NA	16	CASSLVSANQGLEQFF	TGTGCCAGCAGCTTAGTCAGTGCAAACCAGGGACTTGAGCAGTTCTTC
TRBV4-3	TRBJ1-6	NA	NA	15	CASSQDLVGGSPLHF	TGCGCCAGCAGCCAAGATCTAGTAGGGGGTTCACCCCTCCACTTT
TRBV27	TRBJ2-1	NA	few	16	CASRATGHTQGNEQFF	TGTGCCAGCAGGGCTACAGGGCACACACAAGGTAATGAGCAGTTCTTC
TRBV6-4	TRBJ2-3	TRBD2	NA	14	CASSAGGSTDTQYF	TGTGCCAGCAGTGCGGGGGGTAGCACAGATACGCAGTATTTT